This section outlines one T cell receptor (beta chain) sequence together with its context. The antigen is undetermined. This CDR3 has 12 residues. The V gene's germline CDR1 is ENHRY and CDR2 SYGVKD. The V and J ends lost 10 bases and 3 bases, in that order; junction bases with no gene match: 4. This specimen comes from a study of cytomegalovirus exposure and HLA in healthy donors. Study findings and constraints: Some TCR beta chains (164 of them) were listed as cytomegalovirus-associated. According to a subsequent analysis, TCR clusters identified in the first cohort showed a tendency to co-occur across the approximately 120 validation repertoires. Rare sequences made up most TCRs, while some public TCRs were found in many donors. It was reportedly the case that the classifier diagnosed cytomegalovirus status with high specificity and sensitivity.

Repertoires were generated with immunoSEQ multiplex PCR, while TCRdb's copy carries only in-frame clones and drops some. This sample yields under 75,000 clones, of which about 95% are seen a single time; around 1% belongs to the top ten. The J gene is TRBJ2-7, the V gene TRBV10-3; 9 bases agree with TRBD1. The receptor was derived from a woman aged 18-35 years in good health and CMV-seronegative. Specimen: PBMCs. The CDR3 region has the DNA TGTGCCACGGGACAGGGATACTACGAGCAGTACTTC. Amino acids: CATGQGYYEQYF.